Listed below are T cell receptor beta chains from one sample, sequenced in a study of patients and donors after allogeneic stem cell transplantation. TCRdb re-called the RT-PCR reads through MiXCR, storing one row per CDR3 protein. The profile shows about 960,000 distinct CDR3 sequences, roughly 18% of them singletons. The sequencing input was blood, either unsorted or a sorted T cell fraction (not recorded which). Receptors originate from a human donor who was either an allogeneic HSCT recipient or a stem cell or donor lymphocyte infusion donor (not recorded which). It is not recorded whose cells these are; they may come from a transplant donor. Each CDR3 is given with its conserved first and last residue. The order of the fields is J gene, V gene, CDR3 protein.

>TRBJ1-2|TRBV12-3/TRBV12-4
CASRVSWGLLDYGYTF
>TRBJ1-1|TRBV5-5
CASSGGLDTEAFF
>TRBJ1-4|TRBV30
CALRNEKLFF
>TRBJ2-2|TRBV5-1
CASSSRENLNTGELFF
>TRBJ2-3|TRBV12-3/TRBV12-4
CASSRTTRTDTQYF
>TRBJ1-6|TRBV5-1
CASSSSTGRSYNSPLHF
>TRBJ1-4|TRBV12-3/TRBV12-4
CASSMTGGNEKLFF
>TRBJ2-3|TRBV19
CASMGQGWFAQYF
>TRBJ2-7|TRBV5-1
CASSLAGQGSEQYF
>TRBJ1-6|TRBV20-1
CSAAQGIGSPLHF
>TRBJ2-5|TRBV12-3/TRBV12-4
CASSFPSSLGKKETQYF
>TRBJ2-1|TRBV29-1
CSVDASGGAYNEQFF
>TRBJ1-5|TRBV2
CASRAGTAHNQPQHF
>TRBJ2-1|TRBV3-1
CASSQEASGTYNEQFF
>TRBJ2-7|TRBV12-3/TRBV12-4
CASSSRTGGNSEQYF
>TRBJ2-5|TRBV4-1
CASSQDSGGQETQYF
>TRBJ2-1|TRBV5-1
CASTHSGKGNEQFF
>TRBJ2-1|TRBV7-9
CASSARGGLAGRNEQFF
>TRBJ1-3|TRBV15
CATSTAGLDSGNTIYF
>TRBJ1-2|TRBV24-1
CATSDLKGSDYGYTF
>TRBJ2-5|TRBV7-3
CASSSQGPPETQYF
>TRBJ2-3|TRBV24-1
CATSAPDWLGTDTQYF
>TRBJ2-2|TRBV12-5
CASGLSVANTGELFF
>TRBJ1-2|TRBV12-3/TRBV12-4
CASRRDKAYGYTF
>TRBJ1-2|TRBV29-1
CSVEDRRGYTF
>TRBJ2-5|TRBV6-5
CASSSPDRVETQYF
>TRBJ1-2|TRBV4-2
CASSQLPMTGGPADGYTF
>TRBJ2-6|TRBV5-6
CASSDLGQRANVLTF
>TRBJ1-3|TRBV18
CASSRQGSFGNTIYF
>TRBJ2-6|TRBV12-3/TRBV12-4
CASSLEGSYPLGNVLTF
>TRBJ2-3|TRBV7-3
CASSQFGLATDKQYF
>TRBJ1-1|TRBV7-3
CASSPRGTGSTEAFF
>TRBJ1-3|TRBV7-9
CASSLRAPRGLGNTIYF